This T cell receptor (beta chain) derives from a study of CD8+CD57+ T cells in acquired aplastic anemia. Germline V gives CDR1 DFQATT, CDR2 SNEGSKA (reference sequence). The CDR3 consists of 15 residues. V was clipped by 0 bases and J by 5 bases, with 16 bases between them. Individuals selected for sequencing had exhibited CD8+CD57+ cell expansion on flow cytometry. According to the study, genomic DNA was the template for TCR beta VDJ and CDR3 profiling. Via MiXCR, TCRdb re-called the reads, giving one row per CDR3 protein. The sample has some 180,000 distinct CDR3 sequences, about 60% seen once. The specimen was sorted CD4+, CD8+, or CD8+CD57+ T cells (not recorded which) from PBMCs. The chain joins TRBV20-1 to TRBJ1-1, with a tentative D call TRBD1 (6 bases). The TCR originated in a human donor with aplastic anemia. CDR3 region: CSARDRIRGVTEAFF. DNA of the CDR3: TGCAGTGCTAGAGATCGGATTAGGGGGGTGACTGAAGCTTTCTTT.